A selection of T cell receptor beta chains follows, all from one sample in a study of cytomegalovirus exposure and HLA in healthy donors. This table comes from immunoSEQ multiplex PCR, and its TCRdb copy is limited to in-frame clones, with some not included. The sample includes around 400,000 clones, 86% of them seen just once. The sample was PBMCs. The receptors here all came from a woman aged 18 to 35 in good health and CMV-seronegative. Both conserved end residues are part of each CDR3. Each record gives: J gene, D gene, clone size, V gene, CDR3 protein, CDR3 DNA. D genes are given only for firm matches. Expanded clones get a size class; other rows say once, few or many, or leave the size out.

TRBJ2-7 NA NA TRBV27 CASTGIIKGRGYPQIYEQYF TGTGCCAGCACCGGGATTATCAAGGGGCGGGGCTACCCCCAAATCTACGAGCAGTACTTC
TRBJ2-7 NA NA TRBV28 CASRTARTYEQYF TGTGCCAGCAGGACAGCGCGAACCTACGAGCAGTACTTC
TRBJ2-7 NA NA TRBV5-1 CASRPLDNYEQYF TGCGCCAGCAGACCACTCGACAACTACGAGCAGTACTTC
TRBJ1-4 NA NA TRBV5-1 CASSPGGPTANEKLFF TGCGCCAGCAGCCCCGGTGGGCCAACTGCTAATGAAAAACTGTTTTTT
TRBJ1-1 TRBD1 NA TRBV27 CASSRDSLNTEAFF TGTGCCAGCAGTCGGGACAGTTTGAACACTGAAGCTTTCTTT
TRBJ1-5 NA NA TRBV5-5 CASSPGQGSYQPQHF TGTGCCAGCAGCCCCGGACAAGGGTCTTATCAGCCCCAGCATTTT
TRBJ1-2 NA NA TRBV30 CAWATQANYGYTF TGTGCCTGGGCCACACAAGCTAACTATGGCTACACCTTC
TRBJ2-1 TRBD2 NA TRBV29-1 CSVLSGSSYNEQFF TGCAGCGTTCTTAGCGGGAGCTCCTACAATGAGCAGTTCTTC
TRBJ2-2 TRBD1 NA TRBV6-1 CASHRGNTGELFF TGTGCCAGTCACAGGGGGAACACCGGGGAGCTGTTTTTT
TRBJ2-1 NA once TRBV6-5 CASSPGQEGGEQFF TGTGCCAGCAGCCCCGGACAGGAGGGCGGTGAGCAGTTCTTC
TRBJ2-3 NA NA TRBV30 CAWSVLDTQYF TGTGCCTGGAGTGTACTTGATACGCAGTATTTT
TRBJ2-7 NA NA TRBV4-1 CASSQGRGGLRYEQYF TGCGCCAGCAGCCAAGGGAGGGGGGGGCTTCGCTACGAGCAGTACTTC
TRBJ2-5 TRBD1 NA TRBV27 CASSHSPRTGYETQYF TGTGCCAGCAGTCACTCGCCCCGGACAGGGTACGAGACCCAGTACTTC
TRBJ2-5 NA NA TRBV21-1 CAIDRVVETQYF TGTGCCATTGACAGGGTAGTAGAGACCCAGTACTTC
TRBJ1-2 NA NA TRBV7-9 CASSPYTGQHYGYTF TGTGCCAGCAGCCCCTATACTGGACAGCACTATGGCTACACCTTC
TRBJ2-1 TRBD2 NA TRBV27 CASGRTSGGFYNEQFF TGTGCCAGCGGTAGAACTAGCGGTGGGTTCTACAATGAGCAGTTCTTC
TRBJ1-3 TRBD1 NA TRBV9 CASSPNDRGRNTIYF TGTGCCAGCAGCCCCAACGACAGGGGAAGGAACACCATATATTTT
TRBJ2-1 NA NA TRBV15 CATSRGIGGGYGFEQFF TGTGCCACCAGCAGAGGAATAGGAGGCGGTTACGGCTTTGAGCAGTTCTTC
TRBJ1-2 TRBD1 NA TRBV10-3 CAISEALPGQGNYGYTF TGTGCCATCAGTGAGGCCTTACCGGGACAGGGGAACTATGGCTACACCTTC
TRBJ2-5 NA NA TRBV28 CASSFVDSTYF TGTGCCAGCAGTTTTGTCGACAGTACGTACTTC
TRBJ2-5 TRBD2 NA TRBV11-2 CASSLGTTTTTQYF TGTGCCAGCAGCCTCGGGACTACCACGACGACCCAGTACTTC
TRBJ2-7 TRBD2 few TRBV6-5 CASRREGYEQYF TGTGCCAGCAGGCGGGAGGGCTACGAGCAGTACTTC
TRBJ2-7 TRBD2 NA TRBV4-2 CASSQDLAGGIIPYEQYF TGTGCCAGCAGCCAAGATCTGGCGGGGGGGATTATTCCCTACGAGCAGTACTTC
TRBJ2-3 NA NA TRBV28 CASSFFREKSDTQYF TGTGCCAGCAGTTTCTTCCGGGAGAAGTCAGATACGCAGTATTTT
TRBJ2-7 NA NA TRBV4-1 CASSQRATYEQYF TGCGCCAGCAGCCAAAGAGCCACCTACGAGCAGTACTTC
TRBJ2-6 NA once TRBV7-3 CASRTGSGANVLTF TGTGCCAGCCGAACAGGGTCTGGGGCCAACGTCCTGACTTTC
TRBJ2-2 TRBD1 NA TRBV2 CASSPGTGNTGELFF TGTGCCAGCAGTCCCGGGACAGGGAATACCGGGGAGCTGTTTTTT
TRBJ2-7 TRBD1 NA TRBV19 CASSSRQGSYEQYF TGTGCCAGTAGTTCCCGACAGGGTAGTTACGAGCAGTACTTC
TRBJ1-1 NA NA TRBV9 CASSLGTANTEAFF TGTGCCAGCAGCCTCGGGACTGCCAACACTGAAGCTTTCTTT
TRBJ1-2 NA NA TRBV5-1 CASSLEQPRGYTF TGCGCCAGCAGCTTGGAACAGCCACGAGGCTACACCTTC
TRBJ2-7 NA NA TRBV6-5 CASSLGWSSYEQYF TGTGCCAGCAGCCTGGGTTGGAGCTCCTACGAGCAGTACTTC
TRBJ2-7 TRBD1 NA TRBV28 CASSSVRQGYEQYF TGTGCCAGCAGCTCGGTCCGACAGGGCTACGAGCAGTACTTC
TRBJ2-7 TRBD2 once TRBV28 CASTLGEREASYEQYF TGTGCCAGCACCCTGGGGGAGCGGGAGGCTTCCTACGAGCAGTACTTC
TRBJ2-7 NA NA TRBV28 CASNRGWGEQYF TGTGCCAGCAACCGGGGATGGGGCGAGCAGTACTTC
TRBJ1-3 NA NA TRBV27 CASSRASGNTIYF TGTGCCAGCAGCAGGGCGTCTGGAAACACCATATATTTT